This paragraph reports one T cell receptor beta chain. The data were taken from a study of T cell changes during pregnancy in multiple sclerosis. The repertoire was sequenced with immunoSEQ multiplex PCR; TCRdb's copy has only in-frame clones and lacks some. The sample has tens of thousands of clones, 91% seen once. Trimming cost V 5 bases and J 0 bases, with 8 bases left between them. CDR1 is SGHTA, CDR2 FQGTGA, per germline. The CDR3 runs 14 residues. The sequenced sample was CD8+ T cells from peripheral blood mononuclear cells, obtained before pregnancy. The V gene is TRBV7-3, the J gene TRBJ2-1; D gene uncertain. This receptor was obtained from a female donor with multiple sclerosis, enrolled in a pregnancy study. The CDR3 protein is CASSLVLSYNEQFF. DNA of the CDR3: TGTGCCAGCAGCCTTGTCCTCTCCTACAATGAGCAGTTCTTC.